A selection of T cell receptor beta chains follows, all from one sample in a study of T cells after yellow fever vaccination. TCRdb recomputed calls from the 5' RACE reads with MiXCR, one row per CDR3 protein. The table has 550,000 or so distinct CDR3 sequences, over 15% seen once. This material consisted of PBMCs, taken 15 days after the yellow fever booster vaccination. The receptors were sampled from a man aged 25-40 years who received the YFV17D yellow fever vaccine. CDR3s include the opening cysteine and the closing phenylalanine or tryptophan. Fields, in order: V gene, clone size, D gene, CDR3 length, J gene, CDR3 protein, CDR3 DNA. D genes are given only for firm matches. Some rows mark clone size as missing; the rest say once, few, many or name a class of expanded clone.

TRBV5-1	few	-	13	TRBJ1-1	CASSTAPGTEAFF	TGCGCCAGCAGCACCGCCCCAGGCACTGAAGCTTTCTTT
TRBV11-2	few	-	17	TRBJ2-5	CASSLDRRDRRQETQYF	TGTGCCAGCAGCTTAGATCGGCGGGATCGGCGGCAAGAGACCCAGTACTTC
TRBV18	-	-	15	TRBJ2-7	CASSPLSGQTYEQYF	TGTGCCAGCTCACCTCTGTCAGGACAAACCTACGAGCAGTACTTC
TRBV6-2/TRBV6-3	-	TRBD2	15	TRBJ2-1	CASSPSGRVYNEQFF	TGTGCCAGCAGCCCTAGCGGGAGGGTCTACAATGAGCAGTTCTTC
TRBV6-5	-	TRBD2	18	TRBJ2-3	CASSYPGGTAISTDTQYF	TGTGCCAGCAGTTACCCGGGAGGGACGGCGATTAGCACAGATACGCAGTATTTT
TRBV3-1	-	-	13	TRBJ1-2	CASSQERRNGYTF	TGTGCCAGCAGCCAAGAGCGGAGGAACGGCTACACCTTC
TRBV7-9	few	TRBD1	16	TRBJ2-1	CASSFIPGQGYNEQFF	TGTGCCAGCAGCTTCATACCGGGACAGGGATACAATGAGCAGTTCTTC
TRBV29-1	-	-	12	TRBJ2-1	CSVTGSSNEQFF	TGCAGCGTGACTGGTAGTTCCAATGAGCAGTTCTTC
TRBV7-9	-	TRBD1	15	TRBJ1-4	CASSYPQGANEKLFF	TGTGCCAGCAGCTACCCACAGGGGGCTAATGAAAAACTGTTTTTT
TRBV11-3	few	-	14	TRBJ2-3	CASKGGGSTDTQYF	TGTGCCAGCAAAGGAGGCGGGTCCACAGATACGCAGTATTTT
TRBV4-3	-	-	14	TRBJ2-5	CASSQEVYRETQYF	TGCGCCAGCAGCCAAGAGGTTTATCGGGAGACCCAGTACTTC
TRBV12-3/TRBV12-4	-	-	14	TRBJ2-1	CASTQTGGMNEQFF	TGTGCCAGCACCCAGACAGGCGGTATGAATGAGCAGTTCTTC
TRBV12-3/TRBV12-4	-	-	16	TRBJ2-2	CASSLQPSSNTGELFF	TGTGCCAGCAGTTTACAGCCCAGCAGCAACACCGGGGAGCTGTTTTTT
TRBV29-1	-	-	10	TRBJ2-3	CSEGEDTQYF	TGCAGCGAAGGGGAGGATACGCAGTATTTT
TRBV27	-	TRBD1	16	TRBJ2-5	CASSFLGQGPQETQYF	TGTGCCAGCAGTTTTTTGGGACAGGGTCCTCAAGAGACCCAGTACTTC
TRBV3-1	few	-	16	TRBJ2-2	CASSQVVRGKAGELFF	TGTGCCAGCAGCCAAGTTGTGCGAGGGAAGGCCGGGGAGCTGTTTTTT
TRBV12-3/TRBV12-4	few	TRBD2	14	TRBJ2-1	CASSIAGVGNEQFF	TGTGCCAGCAGTATAGCGGGAGTCGGTAATGAGCAGTTCTTC
TRBV20-1	few	TRBD2	16	TRBJ2-1	CSARPASGGAGHEQFF	TGCAGTGCTAGACCCGCTAGCGGGGGGGCGGGGCATGAGCAGTTCTTC
TRBV14	few	-	16	TRBJ2-4	CASSATISGTKNIQYF	TGTGCCAGCAGCGCAACGATATCTGGTACCAAAAACATTCAGTACTTC
TRBV9	-	TRBD2	12	TRBJ2-7	CASSGGEGEQYF	TGTGCCAGCAGCGGCGGGGAGGGGGAGCAGTACTTC
TRBV7-2	-	-	15	TRBJ2-2	CASSLVQGGTGELFF	TGTGCCAGCAGCTTGGTCCAAGGAGGTACCGGGGAGCTGTTTTTT
TRBV20-1	-	-	12	TRBJ2-3	CSARAPTDTQYF	TGCAGTGCTAGGGCACCCACAGATACGCAGTATTTT
TRBV12-3/TRBV12-4	few	TRBD1	14	TRBJ1-1	CASSLSGGQGKAFF	TGTGCCAGCAGTTTGTCAGGGGGCCAGGGGAAAGCTTTCTTT
TRBV6-2/TRBV6-3	few	-	15	TRBJ2-3	CASHAYPGRIDTQYF	TGTGCCAGCCACGCCTACCCAGGAAGGATAGATACGCAGTATTTT
TRBV12-5	-	-	13	TRBJ1-5	CASGLSNNQPQHF	TGTGCTAGTGGTTTATCAAACAATCAGCCCCAGCATTTT
TRBV10-3	-	-	13	TRBJ2-5	CAISDRGAETQYF	TGTGCCATCAGTGACCGGGGGGCGGAGACCCAGTACTTC
TRBV6-1	-	-	13	TRBJ2-3	CAGTKGRGDTQYF	TGTGCCGGCACTAAGGGACGGGGAGATACGCAGTATTTT
TRBV6-2/TRBV6-3	few	TRBD2	19	TRBJ2-2	CASTTIISGRDGNTGELFF	TGTGCCAGCACCACCATTATTAGCGGGAGAGATGGGAACACCGGGGAGCTGTTTTTT
TRBV7-2	-	TRBD2	15	TRBJ2-1	CASSLLGTMGNEQFF	TGTGCCAGCAGCTTATTAGGGACTATGGGGAATGAGCAGTTCTTC
TRBV12-3/TRBV12-4	-	TRBD2	12	TRBJ2-1	CASKTAGVEQFF	TGTGCCAGCAAGACTGCGGGAGTTGAGCAGTTCTTC
TRBV5-1	-	-	12	TRBJ2-7	CASSLSGAEQYF	TGCGCCAGCAGCTTATCGGGTGCCGAGCAGTACTTC
TRBV6-1	-	TRBD2	18	TRBJ2-1	CASTLGLAGGQAYNEQFF	TGTGCCAGCACCCTGGGACTAGCGGGAGGTCAGGCCTACAATGAGCAGTTCTTC
TRBV5-1	-	-	12	TRBJ2-1	CASSVSSNEQFF	TGCGCCAGCAGCGTCAGCTCGAATGAGCAGTTCTTC
TRBV6-5	few	-	13	TRBJ2-1	CASSYSLSNEQFF	TGTGCCAGCAGTTACTCGTTATCCAATGAGCAGTTCTTC
TRBV6-2/TRBV6-3	-	TRBD1	16	TRBJ2-2	CASSPFSDRGFGELFF	TGTGCCAGCAGTCCCTTCTCGGACAGGGGATTCGGGGAGCTGTTTTTT
TRBV12-3/TRBV12-4	few	-	11	TRBJ2-7	CASTWRDEQYF	TGTGCCAGCACCTGGAGGGACGAGCAGTACTTC
TRBV27	-	TRBD1	14	TRBJ2-1	CASSIVQGNNEQFF	TGTGCCAGCTCCATCGTACAGGGGAACAATGAGCAGTTCTTC
TRBV20-1	-	TRBD2	15	TRBJ2-1	CSASGRAGGPGEQFF	TGCAGTGCTAGCGGGAGAGCGGGAGGGCCTGGTGAGCAGTTCTTC
TRBV20-1	few	TRBD1	13	TRBJ1-1	CSATTGKNTEAFF	TGCAGTGCGACGACAGGGAAGAACACTGAAGCTTTCTTT
TRBV21-1	-	-	15	TRBJ2-3	CASSSSGRAPDTQYF	TGTGCCAGCAGCAGTAGCGGGAGGGCCCCAGATACGCAGTATTTT